Included here is one T cell receptor beta chain sequence, with context. At one of its ends the junction is not consistent with the germline gene, which may arise from a read error. The sample comes from a study of response to subunit inactivated influenza vaccine. TCRdb re-called the RT-PCR reads through MiXCR, storing one row per CDR3 protein. The sample includes about 540,000 distinct CDR3 sequences, under 25% of them seen just once. The CDR3 runs to 16 residues. Germline CDR1 is SGHRS and CDR2 is YFSETQ. This same sample was also part of a study on T cells expressing NK-cell markers. That work contributes: Making the TCR beta cDNA relied on 5'RACE template switching with UMIs.

The TCR comes from a man between 50 and 59 years old who received an inactivated influenza vaccine. The sample here was CD4+ T cells sorted from PBMCs, taken about 13 days after vaccination. The chain links TRBV5-1 to TRBJ2-5; 9 bases align to TRBD2. The CDR3 nucleotides read TGCGCCAGCAGCCCACCCAGCGGGGGGACCCAAGCGACCCAGTACTTC. This encodes CASSPPSGGTQATQYF.